These T cell receptor beta chains were read from a single sample in a study of blood T cell repertoires in COVID-19. TCRdb's copy holds only in-frame clones and misses some; the assay was immunoSEQ multiplex PCR. This sample has about 170,000 clones, with approximately 90% found just once. Material: peripheral blood. The source is a woman in her fifties or sixties with acute or convalescent COVID-19. Both conserved end residues are trimmed from each CDR3. Clone size is stated in some rows and not others, as once, few, many or a class when expanded.

v_call: TRBV12-3/TRBV12-4
j_call: TRBJ2-1
clone_size: -
cdr3_aa: ASSLKVTVGQF

v_call: TRBV11-2
j_call: TRBJ1-2
clone_size: -
cdr3_aa: ASSLGGSEAGYT

v_call: TRBV5-1
j_call: TRBJ2-7
clone_size: few
cdr3_aa: ASSQPTGANEQY

v_call: TRBV24-1
j_call: TRBJ1-2
clone_size: -
cdr3_aa: ATSDSRGAAGYT

v_call: TRBV4-3
j_call: TRBJ2-7
clone_size: -
cdr3_aa: ASSQDLGAAGVLYEQY

v_call: TRBV4-3
j_call: TRBJ1-1
clone_size: -
cdr3_aa: ASSQEFQGQGGTF

v_call: TRBV24-1
j_call: TRBJ2-2
clone_size: once
cdr3_aa: ATGTKRNTGELF

v_call: TRBV3-1/TRBV3-2
j_call: TRBJ1-2
clone_size: -
cdr3_aa: ASSQDTGTRGYT

v_call: TRBV5-8
j_call: TRBJ2-1
clone_size: few
cdr3_aa: ASSFPGNNEQF

v_call: TRBV7-8
j_call: TRBJ2-5
clone_size: -
cdr3_aa: ASSYRLAGIQETQY

v_call: TRBV19
j_call: TRBJ1-3
clone_size: once
cdr3_aa: ASSKTGGSGNTIY

v_call: TRBV6-2/TRBV6-3
j_call: TRBJ2-7
clone_size: -
cdr3_aa: ASSYGTQEQY

v_call: TRBV10-3
j_call: TRBJ1-4
clone_size: -
cdr3_aa: AISELGGNEKLF

v_call: TRBV15
j_call: TRBJ2-3
clone_size: -
cdr3_aa: ATSRAREDTQY

v_call: TRBV4-3
j_call: TRBJ1-2
clone_size: -
cdr3_aa: ASSPDRNYGYT

v_call: TRBV12-3/TRBV12-4
j_call: TRBJ1-1
clone_size: -
cdr3_aa: ASSFWGSEAF

v_call: TRBV3-1/TRBV3-2
j_call: TRBJ2-3
clone_size: -
cdr3_aa: ASSHSPEGTPRTDTQY

v_call: TRBV5-1
j_call: TRBJ2-2
clone_size: few
cdr3_aa: ASMTTGGTGELF

v_call: TRBV6-2/TRBV6-3
j_call: TRBJ2-2
clone_size: -
cdr3_aa: ASSLTSGRFNGELF

v_call: TRBV6-5
j_call: TRBJ1-1
clone_size: -
cdr3_aa: ASSKVDRNTEAF

v_call: TRBV12-3/TRBV12-4
j_call: TRBJ2-3
clone_size: -
cdr3_aa: ASSWAGDTQY

v_call: TRBV7-2
j_call: TRBJ1-1
clone_size: -
cdr3_aa: ASSSDRGTEAF

v_call: TRBV3-1/TRBV3-2
j_call: TRBJ1-1
clone_size: -
cdr3_aa: ASSHQPPDTEAF

v_call: TRBV10-1
j_call: TRBJ1-2
clone_size: -
cdr3_aa: ASRPGRR

v_call: TRBV6-2/TRBV6-3
j_call: TRBJ1-4
clone_size: few
cdr3_aa: ASSTPGGGATNEKLF

v_call: TRBV5-8
j_call: TRBJ1-2
clone_size: -
cdr3_aa: ASTGISYGYT

v_call: TRBV30
j_call: TRBJ2-5
clone_size: -
cdr3_aa: AWSVGSSGQETQY

v_call: TRBV5-1
j_call: TRBJ2-7
clone_size: -
cdr3_aa: ASGLGSSGEQY

v_call: TRBV6-5
j_call: TRBJ1-2
clone_size: -
cdr3_aa: ASSYFPDRGHGYT

v_call: TRBV25-1
j_call: TRBJ1-2
clone_size: -
cdr3_aa: ASSELAGAGGYT

v_call: TRBV19
j_call: TRBJ2-6
clone_size: few
cdr3_aa: ASSRAYSGANVLT

v_call: TRBV9
j_call: TRBJ2-1
clone_size: -
cdr3_aa: ASSVEGGSYNEQF

v_call: TRBV3-1/TRBV3-2
j_call: TRBJ2-3
clone_size: -
cdr3_aa: ASSQDLAGATDTQY

v_call: TRBV6-5
j_call: TRBJ1-1
clone_size: -
cdr3_aa: ASHRENTEAF

v_call: TRBV5-4
j_call: TRBJ2-7
clone_size: -
cdr3_aa: ASSPQGGYEQY

v_call: TRBV7-3
j_call: TRBJ2-1
clone_size: -
cdr3_aa: ASSAIGVDEQF

v_call: TRBV5-4
j_call: TRBJ1-1
clone_size: -
cdr3_aa: ASSAQGRYTEAF

v_call: TRBV2
j_call: TRBJ2-1
clone_size: once
cdr3_aa: ASSEAGLAANEQF

v_call: TRBV7-2
j_call: TRBJ2-3
clone_size: -
cdr3_aa: ASSFGGTTDTQY

v_call: TRBV6-5
j_call: TRBJ2-7
clone_size: -
cdr3_aa: ASSYASMKEQY

v_call: TRBV19
j_call: TRBJ1-1
clone_size: -
cdr3_aa: ASSIDLGVNTEAF

v_call: TRBV2
j_call: TRBJ1-4
clone_size: -
cdr3_aa: ASSEGQGANEKLF

v_call: TRBV29-1
j_call: TRBJ2-5
clone_size: -
cdr3_aa: SVHGGQETQY

v_call: TRBV2
j_call: TRBJ1-3
clone_size: -
cdr3_aa: ASTVELSSGNTIY

v_call: TRBV7-9
j_call: TRBJ2-7
clone_size: -
cdr3_aa: ASSYRGSYEQY

v_call: TRBV6-5
j_call: TRBJ1-2
clone_size: -
cdr3_aa: ASSPLVIYGYT

v_call: TRBV10-1
j_call: TRBJ2-1
clone_size: once
cdr3_aa: ASSGASGSPYNEQF

v_call: TRBV27
j_call: TRBJ1-6
clone_size: -
cdr3_aa: ASSATTGQLFYNSPLH

v_call: TRBV25-1
j_call: TRBJ1-5
clone_size: -
cdr3_aa: ASSLTGDQPQH

v_call: TRBV7-9
j_call: TRBJ1-1
clone_size: -
cdr3_aa: ASSFQDRFNTEAF

v_call: TRBV7-3
j_call: TRBJ2-1
clone_size: -
cdr3_aa: ASSELAGLPLNEQF